The entry below describes one T cell receptor (beta chain). With 2 bases clipped from V and 0 bases from J, the junction kept 5 bases outside the gene matches. CDR3 length equals 16 residues. Germline CDR1 reads ENHRY; CDR2 reads SYGVKD. The sample originates from a study of blood T cell repertoires in COVID-19. Method: immunoSEQ multiplex PCR; TCRdb's copy keeps in-frame clones and lacks some. The sample lists 150,000 to 200,000 clones, 70% to 85% occurring once. This receptor was taken from a woman aged 25 to 39 with acute or convalescent COVID-19. The chain uses TRBV10-3 and TRBJ2-7, with 9 bases identical to TRBD1. Sequencing was carried out using peripheral blood. The CDR3 DNA sequence: TGTGCCATCAGTGAGACCGGGACAGGGCCCTCCTACGAGCAGTACTTC. Translation: CAISETGTGPSYEQYF.